Listed here are 19 T cell receptor beta chains from one sample, sequenced in a study of blood T cell repertoires in COVID-19 (dated by TCRdb to the early 2020s). The library was obtained by the immunoSEQ multiplex PCR assay. TCRdb stores this immuneACCESS table with in-frame sequences only. Part of the clones is absent; in the studies checked, under half of the shortfall reflects unresolved V genes, and no reason is known for the rest. In this sample the table shows 300,000 to 350,000 clones, around 90% of which occur a single time. The ten largest clones capture roughly 2.3% of the sample. Sequencing input: peripheral blood. Source of these receptors: a man aged 18 to 35 with active or convalescent COVID-19.

V gene TRBV19 combines with J gene TRBJ1-5; tentatively, D is TRBD1 (6 bases). Germline values: CDR1 LNHDA, CDR2 SQIVND (reference sequence). V lost 8 bases and J lost 7, with 24 bases in between. The CDR3 spans 16 residues. The CDR3: CASGADSTGLGQPQHF. The CDR3 DNA is TGTGCCAGTGGAGCGGACAGTACTGGGTTGGGGCAGCCCCAGCATTTT. The whole variable domain, remainder taken from reference TRBV19 and TRBJ1-5, is DGGITQSPKYLFRKEGQNVTLSCEQNLNHDAMYWYRQDPGQGLRLIYYSQIVNDFQKGDIAEGYSVSREKKESFPLTVTSAQKNPTAFYLCASGADSTGLGQPQHFGDGTRLSIL.

V is TRBV6-6 and J is TRBJ2-5; D is ambiguous. Germline assignment: CDR1 MNHNY and CDR2 SVGAGI (reference sequence). The CDR3 sequence is 12 residues long. Trimming left V 5 bases short and J 5 bases short, with 9 bases between. CDR3 in DNA: TGTGCCAGCAGTGAGCTGTTGGAGACCCAGTACTTC. Protein product: CASSELLETQYF.

The gene calls are TRBV18 and TRBJ1-1; 11 positions match TRBD1. The length of the CDR3 is 15 residues. In germline, CDR1 is KGHSH, CDR2 LQKENI. The ends lost 6 bases at V and 10 bases at J; junction bases unmatched: 13. The CDR3 is CASSPLQGQGVAAFF. In DNA form, the CDR3 reads TGTGCCAGCTCTCCCCTCCAGGGACAGGGGGTGGCAGCTTTCTTT.

The V and J genes are TRBV7-9 and TRBJ2-1, with TRBD2 matching 11 bases. This CDR3 is 16 amino acids long. The trim removed 5 bases at V and 6 bases at J, leaving 9 bases unmatched. Per the germline V gene, CDR1 is SEHNR and CDR2 is FQNEAQ (reference sequence). The CDR3 DNA reads as TGTGCCAGCAGCCTGACTAGCGGGATTCATTCCAATGAGCAGTTCTTC. Its translation is CASSLTSGIHSNEQFF. Looking up the rest from reference TRBV7-9 and TRBJ2-1 gives the full variable domain: DTGVSQNPRHKITKRGQNVTFRCDPISEHNRLYWYRQTLGQGPEFLTYFQNEAQLEKSRLLSDRFSAERPKGSFSTLEIQRTEQGDSAMYLCASSLTSGIHSNEQFFGPGTRLTVL.

The chain recombines TRBV7-6 with TRBJ2-1; 9 bases fit TRBD2. The CDR3 is 15 amino acids. The germline gives CDR1 SGHVS, CDR2 FNYEAQ. V lost 5 bases, J lost 7 bases, and 9 bases stayed unmatched. The CDR3 nucleotides are TGTGCCAGCAGCCAATGGGCGGGGGGGGTAAATGAGCAGTTCTTC. This codes for CASSQWAGGVNEQFF.

The chain has TRBV28 and TRBJ2-1; 8 bases fit TRBD1. The CDR3 length is 15 residues. V lost 6 bases and J lost 6; bases outside the gene matches: 10. Germline V lookup: CDR1 MDHEN, CDR2 SYDVKM. The CDR3 coding sequence is TGTGCCAGCAGCGCCGGGACAGGACGGTTCAATGAGCAGTTCTTC. This codes for CASSAGTGRFNEQFF.

This chain links TRBV11-2 with TRBJ2-5, with a weak D call TRBD2 (5 bases). The CDR3 spans 14 residues. Germline CDR1 and CDR2: SGHAT and FQNNGV. V lost 3 bases and J lost 1, with 9 bases in between. CDR3 protein: CASSLRLTQETQYF. The CDR3 DNA reads as TGTGCCAGCAGCTTGAGACTAACCCAAGAGACCCAGTACTTC. Combining the CDR3 with reference TRBV11-2 and TRBJ2-5 gives the whole variable domain EAGVAQSPRYKIIEKRQSVAFWCNPISGHATLYWYQQILGQGPKLLIQFQNNGVVDDSQLPKDRFSAERLKGVDSTLKIQPAKLEDSAVYLCASSLRLTQETQYFGPGTRLLVL.

The chain is built from TRBV27 and TRBJ2-1; 8 positions agree with TRBD2. CDR1 and CDR2 from the germline V gene are MNHEY and SMNVEV (reference sequence). The V segment lost 5 bases and the J segment 7 bases; nucleotides outside the gene matches: 10. The CDR3 consists of 15 residues. The CDR3 reads CASSQAGVGRNEQFF. The CDR3 coding sequence is TGTGCCAGCAGTCAAGCGGGAGTGGGTCGGAATGAGCAGTTCTTC.

This chain uses TRBV28 with TRBJ1-2; maybe TRBD1 (6 bases). This CDR3 spans 14 amino acids. The germline gives CDR1 MDHEN, CDR2 SYDVKM. The CDR3 region has the DNA TGTGCGGCATCAGCGGGGGGCAGTGACTATGGCTACACCTTC. This sequence encodes CAASAGGSDYGYTF.

The chain has TRBV6-6 and TRBJ2-1; D might be TRBD1 (5 bases). The V gene lost 7 bases and the J gene lost 0 bases, with 10 bases spanning the gap. This CDR3 contains 14 residues. Germline loops: CDR1 MNHNY, CDR2 SVGAGI (reference sequence). The CDR3 spells CASTRGASYNEQFF. The CDR3 DNA reads as TGTGCCAGCACACGTGGGGCCTCCTACAATGAGCAGTTCTTC.

The gene calls are TRBV3-1 (or the pseudogene TRBV3-2) and TRBJ2-5; tentatively, D is TRBD1 (6 bases). Germline V gene lookup returns CDR1 LGHDT and CDR2 YNNKEL (reference sequence). The CDR3 is 16 residues long. V was pared by 4 bases and J by 5 bases, with 20 bases between. CDR3 loop: CASSPGAFSAAETQYF. The CDR3 DNA is TGTGCCAGCAGCCCAGGGGCTTTTAGTGCCGCGGAGACCCAGTACTTC.

This chain connects TRBV19 to TRBJ2-7; TRBD1 matches 7 bases. This CDR3 is built from 14 residues. With V trimmed by 3 bases and J by 7 bases, 9 bases remained unmatched. Germline CDR1 is LNHDA and CDR2 is SQIVND (reference sequence). This chain's CDR3 is CASSIRKGAYEQYF. CDR3 nucleotide sequence: TGTGCCAGTAGTATTAGAAAGGGGGCATATGAGCAGTACTTC.

V gene TRBV6-2 or TRBV6-3 combines with J gene TRBJ2-3; 8 bases align to TRBD2. Germline-derived CDR1 and CDR2 are MNHEY and SVGEGT. Trimming removed 6 bases from V and 1 base from J; junction bases left unmatched: 9. The CDR3 spans 16 residues. CDR3 in DNA: TGTGCCAGCAGCCGCCGAGCGGGGGTAGGCACAGATACGCAGTATTTT. Protein product: CASSRRAGVGTDTQYF.

V is TRBV19 and J is TRBJ1-1, with a weak D call TRBD1 (5 bases). The CDR3 totals 14 residues. CDR1 LNHDA and CDR2 SQIVND come from the germline V gene (reference sequence). Trimming pared 5 bases from V and 7 bases from J, leaving 17 bases between. CDR3 loop: CASSPQTTGFEAFF. The CDR3 region has the DNA TGTGCCAGTAGTCCCCAAACCACAGGATTTGAAGCTTTCTTT.

This rearrangement joins TRBV18 to TRBJ2-1; 8 bases are a match to TRBD2. The V and J ends lost 3 bases and 1 base, in that order; junction bases with no gene match: 2. Germline V lookup: CDR1 KGHSH, CDR2 LQKENI. The CDR3 length is 15 residues. The CDR3 protein is CASSPLAGSYNEQFF. CDR3 nucleotide sequence: TGTGCCAGCTCACCGCTAGCGGGTTCCTACAATGAGCAGTTCTTC.

The chain uses TRBV9 and TRBJ2-1, with unresolved D. Germline CDR1 is SGDLS and CDR2 is YYNGEE. The CDR3 spans 16 residues. Trimming took off 0 bases at V and 0 bases at J, with 10 bases between the two ends. The CDR3 sequence is CASSVVMRSSYNEQFF. DNA for the CDR3: TGTGCCAGCAGCGTAGTTATGCGGAGCTCCTACAATGAGCAGTTCTTC.

The V and J genes are TRBV11-2 and TRBJ2-3, with TRBD1 matching over 10 bases. The junction had 4 bases not matched to a gene; V was cut back by 5 bases and J by 5 bases. The CDR3 loop spans 14 amino acids. Germline V gene lookup returns CDR1 SGHAT and CDR2 FQNNGV. This CDR3 reads CASSQGQGGDTQYF. In nucleotides, the CDR3 is TGTGCCAGCAGCCAAGGACAGGGGGGAGATACGCAGTATTTT. Combining the CDR3 with reference TRBV11-2 and TRBJ2-3 gives the whole variable domain EAGVAQSPRYKIIEKRQSVAFWCNPISGHATLYWYQQILGQGPKLLIQFQNNGVVDDSQLPKDRFSAERLKGVDSTLKIQPAKLEDSAVYLCASSQGQGGDTQYFGPGTRLTVL.

The CDR3 region has the DNA TGCAGCGTCGGGACTAGCGGGAGGGCCGTAGCAGATACGCAGTATTTT. Translation: CSVGTSGRAVADTQYF. The chain uses TRBV29-1 and TRBJ2-3, with 16 bases matching TRBD2. The V gene's germline CDR1 is SQVTM and CDR2 ANQGSEA. V dropped 6 bases and J dropped 4; count of bases not matched to a gene: 7. The CDR3 has 16 amino acids.

The V gene is TRBV5-1, the J gene TRBJ2-3, with D possibly matching TRBD1 (6 bases). The CDR3 runs to 15 residues. CDR1 SGHRS and CDR2 YFSETQ come from the germline V gene. V was pared by 0 bases and J by 5 bases, with 13 bases between. CDR3 amino acids: CASSLGLGAGDTQYF. The CDR3 region has the DNA TGCGCCAGCAGCTTGGGTCTGGGGGCAGGAGATACGCAGTATTTT. Full variable domain (rest looked up from reference TRBV5-1 and TRBJ2-3): KAGVTQTPRYLIKTRGQQVTLSCSPISGHRSVSWYQQTPGQGLQFLFEYFSETQRNKGNFPGRFSGRQFSNSRSEMNVSTLELGDSALYLCASSLGLGAGDTQYFGPGTRLTVL.